The subject of this entry is one TCR beta chain. This entry comes from a study of quantifying T cell responses using KT2 cells. Turning to the study itself: RNA was reverse transcribed with TCR alpha and beta constant-region primers. The second PCR was a qPCR stopped at a predetermined fluorescence threshold.

Germline assignment: CDR1 SGHRS and CDR2 YFSETQ. V was trimmed by 0 bases and J by 7 bases, leaving 14 bases between them. The CDR3 has 15 residues. KT2, a clone with a known TCR, was spiked into unfractionated PBMC. Different KT2-to-PBMC ratios were created with a constant PBMC count. The cDNA 3' end received a ligated oligonucleotide with a UMI. The first PCR ran about 4 cycles with an equimolar RC1.1 and RC1.2 beta primer mix. TCRdb re-called the UMI-ligation and nested PCR reads through MiXCR, storing one row per CDR3 protein. The sample yields about 33,000 distinct CDR3 sequences, approximately 10% seen once.

The V call is TRBV5-1, the J call TRBJ2-1, with D perhaps TRBD2 (7 bases). The sample taken for sequencing was PBMCs spiked with cells of the T cell clone KT2. This clonotype was sampled from a human donor. The CDR3 nucleotides are TGCGCCAGCAGCTTGGGGCCAGGGGAGGGGAATGAGCAGTTCTTC. Translation gives CASSLGPGEGNEQFF.